These 3 T cell receptor beta chains were sequenced from one sample in a study of T cell responses to AZD1222 COVID-19 vaccine. Clones were sequenced by immunoSEQ multiplex PCR, and TCRdb holds only the in-frame ones, with some missing. The sample has around 100,000 clones; roughly 80% are singletons. The material sequenced was peripheral blood, taken on day 0 of AZD1222 vaccination. The receptor set was obtained from an adult in good health.

J is TRBJ1-6 and V is TRBV30, with D unclear. The CDR3 loop spans 11 amino acids. V was cut by 3 bases and J by 7 bases, with 4 bases left in between. Germline CDR1 is GTSNPN and CDR2 is SVGIG (reference sequence). The CDR3 region has the DNA TGTGCCTGGAGCGTCAATTCACCCCTCCACTTT. Residues: CAWSVNSPLHF.

The chain combines TRBV3-1 (or the pseudogene TRBV3-2) with TRBJ1-1; no clear D. The CDR3 consists of 12 residues. V dropped 4 bases and J dropped 7 bases, with 10 bases sitting between them. CDR1 LGHDT and CDR2 YNNKEL come from the germline V gene (reference sequence). CDR3 sequence (DNA): TGTGCCAGCAGCCGGCGGAACCATGAAGCTTTCTTT. This gives the protein CASSRRNHEAFF.

The rearrangement uses TRBV10-1 and TRBJ1-1; D ambiguous. V was trimmed by 3 bases and J by 1 base, leaving 3 bases between them. This CDR3 spans 12 amino acids. The germline V gene has CDR1 WNHNN and CDR2 SYGVQD (reference sequence). The CDR3 DNA reads as TGCGCCAGCAGTGACAAGAACACTGAAGCTTTCTTT. This sequence encodes CASSDKNTEAFF.